The rows below give T cell receptor beta chains drawn from one sample of a study of molecular identifiers for immune sequencing clone quantification. MiXCR was run by TCRdb on the PCR reads, yielding one entry per CDR3 protein. This table has about half a million distinct CDR3 sequences, over 20% appearing once. The sample consisted of naive CD8+ T cells from blood, with Jurkat cell RNA spiked in. The receptors shown here come from a human donor in good health. Some libraries in this study had Jurkat cell RNA spiked in. The CDR3 runs from the conserved cysteine through the conserved F or W. Fields, in order: V gene, J gene, clone size, D gene, CDR3 protein, CDR3 DNA. D genes are given only for firm matches. Where a row states a size, it is once, few, many or the class of an expanded clone; other rows omit it.

TRBV12-3/TRBV12-4	TRBJ2-3	many	TRBD2	CASSRLAGAPTDTQYF	TGTGCCAGCAGTCGACTAGCGGGGGCCCCCACAGATACGCAGTATTTT
TRBV4-3	TRBJ2-3	.	TRBD2	CASSLAPGGPPTDTQYF	TGCGCCAGCAGTTTGGCCCCGGGGGGGCCTCCCACAGATACGCAGTATTTT
TRBV9	TRBJ2-6	.	TRBD2	CASSSPRRGNGANVLTF	TGTGCCAGCAGCTCCCCGAGGCGGGGGAACGGGGCCAACGTCCTGACTTTC
TRBV2	TRBJ1-5	few	.	CASSDITEPNQPQHF	TGTGCCAGCAGTGATATTACAGAACCCAATCAGCCCCAGCATTTT
TRBV9	TRBJ1-5	few	.	CASSAEGIGQPQHF	TGTGCCAGCAGCGCAGAGGGGATCGGTCAGCCCCAGCATTTT
TRBV5-5	TRBJ1-2	many	.	CASSLSPLGANGYTF	TGTGCCAGCAGCTTGTCGCCGTTGGGGGCCAATGGCTACACCTTC
TRBV29-1	TRBJ2-7	.	.	CSVGRGRYEQYF	TGCAGCGTTGGCAGGGGTAGGTACGAGCAGTACTTC
TRBV5-6	TRBJ2-7	.	TRBD1	CASSLVQGVHEQYF	TGTGCCAGCAGCTTGGTCCAGGGGGTCCACGAGCAGTACTTC
TRBV25-1	TRBJ2-1	.	TRBD2	CASSGPTSGSPNEQFF	TGTGCCAGCAGTGGCCCAACTAGCGGGAGTCCCAATGAGCAGTTCTTC
TRBV27	TRBJ1-5	many	.	CASSSGSTPQHF	TGTGCCAGCAGTTCCGGAAGCACACCCCAGCATTTT
TRBV11-2	TRBJ2-7	few	.	CASSSQNDGGYNEQYF	TGTGCCAGCAGCTCACAGAACGATGGTGGATATAACGAGCAGTACTTC
TRBV19	TRBJ2-7	.	.	CASSIDRWAYEQYF	TGTGCCAGTAGTATCGACAGGTGGGCCTACGAGCAGTACTTC
TRBV19	TRBJ1-2	.	.	CASSITSNYGYTF	TGTGCCAGTAGTATAACGAGTAACTATGGCTACACCTTC
TRBV9	TRBJ2-2	.	.	CASSVVDTGELFF	TGTGCCAGCAGCGTAGTCGACACCGGGGAGCTGTTTTTT
TRBV7-9	TRBJ2-4	many	.	CASSLVGVERAKNIQYF	TGTGCCAGCAGCTTAGTCGGCGTCGAGAGAGCCAAAAACATTCAGTACTTC
TRBV6-6	TRBJ2-7	.	.	CASSYSTVTGTYEQYF	TGTGCCAGCAGTTACTCAACAGTGACAGGAACCTACGAGCAGTACTTC
TRBV9	TRBJ2-7	.	.	CASSVEGFSYEQYF	TGTGCCAGCAGCGTAGAGGGATTCTCCTACGAGCAGTACTTC
TRBV12-3/TRBV12-4	TRBJ1-1	many	.	CASNGADRMNTEAFF	TGTGCCAGCAACGGCGCGGACAGAATGAACACTGAAGCTTTCTTT
TRBV12-3/TRBV12-4	TRBJ1-5	.	.	CASSRGADSNQPQHF	TGTGCCAGTAGTAGAGGTGCAGATAGCAATCAGCCCCAGCATTTT
TRBV30	TRBJ2-7	.	TRBD1	CAWARTGGYEQYF	TGTGCCTGGGCCCGGACAGGGGGCTACGAGCAGTACTTC
TRBV19	TRBJ1-4	few	.	CATGPKIGLFF	TGTGCCACCGGACCGAAGATTGGACTGTTTTTT
TRBV18	TRBJ2-1	few	TRBD2	CASSPWGSGTYNEQFF	TGTGCCAGCTCACCATGGGGTAGCGGGACCTACAATGAGCAGTTCTTC
TRBV27	TRBJ2-1	many	TRBD1	CASSLLGGRGEQFF	TGTGCCAGCAGTTTACTAGGGGGCCGCGGTGAGCAGTTCTTC
TRBV4-1	TRBJ2-6	many	.	CASSIGGSGANVLTF	TGCGCCAGCAGCATAGGGGGCTCTGGGGCCAACGTCCTGACTTTC
TRBV5-5	TRBJ1-1	many	TRBD1	CASSLWDSTEAFF	TGTGCCAGCAGCTTGTGGGACAGCACTGAAGCTTTCTTT
TRBV7-9	TRBJ1-4	.	.	CASSQEERVKKLFF	TGTGCCAGCAGTCAGGAGGAGAGAGTCAAGAAACTGTTTTTT
TRBV27	TRBJ2-1	few	TRBD2	CASSLASGLFWDEQFF	TGTGCCAGCAGTTTAGCTAGCGGCCTCTTTTGGGATGAGCAGTTCTTC
TRBV6-2/TRBV6-3	TRBJ2-1	few	TRBD2	CASGTRGWNEQFF	TGTGCCAGTGGGACTAGGGGTTGGAATGAGCAGTTCTTC
TRBV20-1	TRBJ2-7	few	TRBD2	CSASDAGGPDVVYEQYF	TGCAGTGCTAGTGACGCGGGAGGCCCCGACGTAGTTTACGAGCAGTACTTC
TRBV7-6	TRBJ2-5	.	.	CASSLLEEPETQYF	TGTGCCAGCAGCTTATTAGAGGAGCCAGAGACCCAGTACTTC
TRBV13	TRBJ1-2	many	.	CASSWTENYGYTF	TGTGCCAGCAGCTGGACAGAGAACTATGGCTACACCTTC
TRBV9	TRBJ2-3	.	TRBD2	CASSVYGGAGDTQYF	TGTGCCAGCAGCGTGTACGGGGGGGCCGGGGATACGCAGTATTTT
TRBV11-2	TRBJ2-3	many	.	CASSLGWSAGTDTQYF	TGTGCCAGCAGCTTAGGCTGGAGTGCGGGCACAGATACGCAGTATTTT
TRBV5-6	TRBJ1-1	many	TRBD1	CASSLEGQMNTEAFF	TGTGCCAGCAGCTTGGAGGGACAGATGAACACTGAAGCTTTCTTT
TRBV9	TRBJ2-2	many	TRBD2	CASSPWGAGGITGELFF	TGTGCCAGCAGCCCCTGGGGTGCGGGGGGCATCACCGGGGAGCTGTTTTTT
TRBV4-3	TRBJ1-4	.	TRBD1	CASRPGTGEKLFF	TGCGCCAGCAGGCCCGGGACAGGTGAAAAACTGTTTTTT
TRBV7-9	TRBJ1-2	few	TRBD1	CASSLARDRGDGYTF	TGTGCCAGCAGCTTAGCTCGTGACAGGGGAGATGGCTACACCTTC
TRBV7-6	TRBJ2-5	many	TRBD2	CASSILAANFQETQYF	TGTGCCAGCAGCATACTAGCGGCCAACTTCCAAGAGACCCAGTACTTC
TRBV11-1	TRBJ2-7	.	TRBD1	CACSPSGTGSYEQYF	TGTGCCTGCAGTCCATCCGGGACAGGGTCCTACGAGCAGTACTTC
TRBV6-5	TRBJ2-7	.	TRBD2	CASSYGTSGVYKQYF	TGTGCCAGCAGTTACGGGACTAGCGGAGTCTACAAGCAGTACTTC
TRBV27	TRBJ1-5	.	TRBD1	CASSPGTGVRPQHF	TGTGCCAGCAGTCCAGGGACAGGGGTTCGGCCCCAGCATTTT
TRBV7-9	TRBJ2-1	few	TRBD2	CASSLLAGTHNEQFF	TGTGCCAGCAGCTTATTAGCGGGAACCCACAATGAGCAGTTCTTC
TRBV6-5	TRBJ2-5	.	.	CASSYRTHSTSETQYF	TGTGCCAGCAGTTACCGGACGCACTCCACCTCAGAGACCCAGTACTTC